This record looks at one T cell receptor (gamma chain) sequence and its context. The antigen it recognizes is unknown. No much larger clone exists at a distance of one base, and base qualities are not known. CDR1 is given as GITISATS and CDR2 as ISYDGTV, both from the germline V gene (reference sequence). The CDR3 spans 14 residues, from the cysteine through the phenylalanine. Only the CDR3 DNA stays, 42 bases, in frame from base 1. Unmatched junction bases come to 7, with V trimmed by 3 bases and J by 2 bases. The data were obtained in a study of Vδ1+ human thymocytes (dated by TCRdb to between 2017 and 2018). Notes on the research overall: As a data resource, the study described the mRNA-level TRG and TRD CDR3 repertoires found in highly purified Vdelta1+ thymocytes taken from young children. Earlier work had validated the multiplex-based CDR3 amplicon strategy against 5'RACE-based methods for generating CDR3 amplicons.

Thymic samples were depleted of alphabeta T cells, then CD3+ TCRVdelta1+ TCRVdelta2- thymocytes were FACS-sorted. The purity of the sorted Vdelta1+ thymocytes fell between about 98% and 99.6%. Thymic specimens came from 8 or 9 paediatric patients undergoing corrective cardiac surgery, aged from about 5 days to 16 months. Thymic tissue was dispersed and mononuclear cells isolated on a Histopaque-1077 density gradient. Staining used anti-TCRVdelta1 clone TS8.2, anti-TCRVdelta2 clone B6, anti-CD3 clone HIT3a and anti-TCRalphabeta clone IP26 antibodies. RNA extraction was performed with the RNeasy mini kit, and reverse transcription was done with Superscript III. CDR3 amplicons were generated by multiplex PCR with pooled V-gene forward primers and a constant-region reverse primer carrying Illumina adaptor overhangs. After gel purification, the amplicons were indexed with Nextera index primers over approximately 8 extra PCR cycles and then purified using AMPure XP beads. Sequencing of libraries was performed on an Illumina MiSeq using paired-end 250 bp reads, dual indexing and a roughly 20% PhiX spike-in. In the source study's methods: FastQC was used to quality check the reads, while ea-utils fastq-join merged the TRG read pairs. IMGT/HighV-QUEST was used to annotate the sequences, only productive sequences with an unambiguous V-gene assignment were kept, and clonotypes were defined as sequences sharing an identical CDR3 sequence. For downstream analysis, VDJtools 1.1.1, tcR 2.2.3, Treemap and vegan Shannon diversity in R 3.4.4 were used. With CATT, TCRdb called clones again from the public reads; duplicate DNA rows were later joined. The V and J calls were not made by the authors but by TCRdb's processing. The sample contains over 25,000 gamma-chain clones, 15% to 25% of them found a single time. The ten largest account for less than 2% of the sample.

Study-level results and caveats: Many TRG clonotypes were shared between donors (up to about 7x10^3), whereas TRD repertoires were essentially private (max roughly 120 shared). No clustering by age or sex was observed, so analyses did not stratify donors by these variables. The thymic TRG and TRD repertoires appeared highly polyclonal, with Gaussian CDR3 length distributions, in contrast to the oligoclonal repertoires of peripheral blood. The authors advised highly purified populations and single-cell validation, since unexpected Vdelta2 sequences could cause misinterpretation of bulk repertoire data. Although sort purity was high, approximately 18% of thymic TRD sequences were Vdelta2 (with a few Vdelta3), in contrast to the peripheral blood Vdelta1+ controls.

The V and J segments used are TRGV9 and TRGJ1 or TRGJ2. The sequence was collected from a boy in the first two years of life who had congenital heart surgery. Sequenced material: Vdelta1+ gamma-delta thymocytes from the thymus. The cell subset or site label of this sample denotes: FACS-sorted CD3+ TCRalphabeta- TCRVdelta1+ TCRVdelta2- thymocytes. The DNA sequence is TGTGCCTTGTGGGAGCCTACCTATTATTATAAGAAACTCTTT. Protein translation: CALWEPTYYYKKLF.